The rows below give T cell receptor beta chains drawn from one sample of a study of beta chain features in type 1 diabetes. Sequencing used immunoSEQ multiplex PCR; TCRdb keeps in-frame clones, though not all of them. The sample carries roughly 280,000 clones, roughly 24% recorded once. The source material was naive CD4+ T cells from blood. These TCRs come from a woman in her twenties or thirties with type 1 diabetes. CDR3s include the opening cysteine and the closing phenylalanine or tryptophan. The order of the fields is V gene, D gene, J gene, clone size, CDR3 protein, CDR3 DNA. The D gene is left open where the match is weak. Clone size, where shown, is once, few, many, or a class for clones that have expanded.

V: TRBV28; D: TRBD1; J: TRBJ1-2; size: -; CDR3: CASSYGGQGYGYTF; DNA: TGTGCCAGCAGTTATGGTGGACAGGGCTATGGCTACACCTTC
V: TRBV29-1; D: -; J: TRBJ1-1; size: -; CDR3: CSVEEGQKNTEAFF; DNA: TGCAGCGTTGAAGAAGGACAGAAGAACACTGAAGCTTTCTTT
V: TRBV30; D: TRBD2; J: TRBJ2-7; size: -; CDR3: CARGEASFSEQYF; DNA: TGTGCACGGGGGGAAGCCTCCTTTTCCGAGCAGTACTTC
V: TRBV4-1; D: TRBD1; J: TRBJ1-5; size: -; CDR3: CASSHDDRAHQPQHF; DNA: TGCGCCAGCAGCCATGATGACAGGGCCCATCAGCCCCAGCATTTT
V: TRBV25-1; D: -; J: TRBJ2-3; size: few; CDR3: CASSPGLSTDTQYF; DNA: TGTGCCAGCAGTCCGGGACTCTCTACGGATACGCAGTATTTT
V: TRBV18; D: -; J: TRBJ2-2; size: few; CDR3: CASSHSTSGELFF; DNA: TGTGCCAGCTCACACTCCACCTCCGGGGAGCTGTTTTTT
V: TRBV2; D: TRBD2; J: TRBJ2-5; size: few; CDR3: CASSGPGLGGQETQYF; DNA: TGTGCCAGCAGTGGCCCGGGACTAGGGGGCCAAGAGACCCAGTACTTC
V: TRBV2; D: TRBD1; J: TRBJ2-1; size: -; CDR3: CASTTGVSNEQFF; DNA: TGTGCCAGCACAACAGGGGTAAGCAATGAGCAGTTCTTC
V: TRBV18; D: TRBD2; J: TRBJ2-5; size: -; CDR3: CASSPLAGQQETQYF; DNA: TGTGCCAGCTCACCGTTAGCGGGACAACAAGAGACCCAGTACTTC
V: TRBV4-1; D: -; J: TRBJ1-2; size: few; CDR3: CASSQNGRGGYTF; DNA: TGCGCCAGCAGCCAGAATGGACGGGGAGGCTACACCTTC
V: TRBV7-9; D: -; J: TRBJ2-3; size: -; CDR3: CASSLNSGIGTDTQYF; DNA: TGTGCCAGCAGCTTAAACTCAGGGATTGGCACAGATACGCAGTATTTT